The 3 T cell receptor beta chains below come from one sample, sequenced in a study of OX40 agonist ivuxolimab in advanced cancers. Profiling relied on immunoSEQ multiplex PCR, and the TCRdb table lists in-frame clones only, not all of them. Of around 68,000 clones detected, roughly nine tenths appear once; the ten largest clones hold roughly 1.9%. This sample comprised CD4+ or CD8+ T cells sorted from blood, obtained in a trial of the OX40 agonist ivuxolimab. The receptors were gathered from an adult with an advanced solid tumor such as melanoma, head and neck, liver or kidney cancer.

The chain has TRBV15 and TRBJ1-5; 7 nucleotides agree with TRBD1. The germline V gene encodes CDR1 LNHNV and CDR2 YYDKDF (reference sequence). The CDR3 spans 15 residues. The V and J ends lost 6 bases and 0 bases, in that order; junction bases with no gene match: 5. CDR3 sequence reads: CATRPGQNSNQPQHF. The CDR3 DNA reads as TGTGCCACCAGACCGGGACAGAATAGCAATCAGCCCCAGCATTTT.

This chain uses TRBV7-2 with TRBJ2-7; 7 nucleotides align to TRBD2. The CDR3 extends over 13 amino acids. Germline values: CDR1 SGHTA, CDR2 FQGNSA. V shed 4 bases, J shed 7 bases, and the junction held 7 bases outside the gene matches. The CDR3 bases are TGTGCCAGCAGCTCATCCCCGGGACTAGAGCAGTACTTC. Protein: CASSSSPGLEQYF. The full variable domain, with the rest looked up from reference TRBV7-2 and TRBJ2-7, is GAGVSQSPSNKVTEKGKDVELRCDPISGHTALYWYRQSLGQGLEFLIYFQGNSAPDKSGLPSDRFSAERTGGSVSTLTIQRTQQEDSAVYLCASSSSPGLEQYFGPGTRLTVT.

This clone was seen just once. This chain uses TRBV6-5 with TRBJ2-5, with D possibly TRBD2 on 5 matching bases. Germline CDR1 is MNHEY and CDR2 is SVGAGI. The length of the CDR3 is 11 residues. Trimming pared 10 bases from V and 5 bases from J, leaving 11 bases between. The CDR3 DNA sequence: TGTGCCATCTGGAGAGGGGAGACCCAGTACTTC. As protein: CAIWRGETQYF.